The TCR beta chain under discussion was sequenced for a study of blood T cell repertoires in COVID-19. About the research overall: Samples taken during acute and convalescent COVID-19 were collected in the United States, Italy and Spain. In each case, the material was cDNA or gDNA derived from T cells, B-cell-depleted T cells, or PBMCs.

Under the authors' procedure: Amplifying reference gene primers gave estimates of nucleated cell counts. The method was immunoSEQ multiplex PCR; TCRdb's version includes in-frame clones alone and lacks a portion of them. From that table come the V and J calls and clone size; the DNA was used to work out D and trimming. This table has roughly 30,000 clones, 78% appearing once. Per the germline V gene, CDR1 is PRHDT and CDR2 is FYEKMQ (reference sequence). This CDR3 is 18 amino acids long. Trimming cost V 6 bases and J 0 bases, with 20 bases left between them. The source is a woman in her sixties or seventies with acute or convalescent COVID-19. The source material was peripheral blood. The chain is built from TRBV13 and TRBJ1-4; tentative D call: TRBD1 (6 bases). The CDR3: CASSQEEGGTSTNEKLFF. The CDR3 coding sequence is TGTGCCAGCAGTCAAGAGGAGGGGGGGACCTCAACTAATGAAAAACTGTTTTTT.